This is a list of T cell receptor beta chains from one sample in a study of T cells in localized non-small cell lung cancer. Data came from immunoSEQ multiplex PCR; TCRdb stores just in-frame clones and leaves some out. This sample yields around 140,000 clones, of which more than 80% are seen a single time; about 1.5% belongs to the top ten. Sequencing was performed on peripheral blood, taken before any cancer treatment. The origin of the receptors is a female donor older than 55 with stage I lung adenocarcinoma. Both conserved end residues are part of each CDR3. The D gene is left open where the match is weak. Where a row states a size, it is once, few, many or the class of an expanded clone; other rows omit it.

V gene	J gene	D gene	clone size	CDR3 protein	CDR3 DNA
TRBV6-1	TRBJ2-7	TRBD2	.	CASSEASAGLAGVSLEQYF	TGTGCCAGCAGTGAAGCTTCTGCGGGACTAGCGGGAGTATCCCTCGAGCAGTACTTC
TRBV11-2	TRBJ2-2	.	.	CASSLSPTRNTGELFF	TGTGCCAGCAGCTTATCCCCAACCAGGAACACCGGGGAGCTGTTTTTT
TRBV20-1	TRBJ2-5	TRBD1	.	CSADRGETQYF	TGCAGTGCTGACAGGGGAGAGACCCAGTACTTC
TRBV30	TRBJ2-7	.	.	CAWSLLGMGVRAYF	TGTGCCTGGAGTCTCCTGGGCATGGGGGTCAGAGCGTACTTC
TRBV5-4	TRBJ1-3	.	.	CASSLLGSAGNTIYF	TGTGCCAGCAGCTTGCTCGGTTCCGCGGGAAACACCATATATTTT
TRBV7-9	TRBJ2-5	TRBD1	once	CASSSPLGQGRVETQYF	TGTGCCAGCAGCTCCCCGTTGGGACAGGGAAGGGTGGAGACCCAGTACTTC
TRBV29-1	TRBJ2-1	.	.	CSVEDRLSYNEQFF	TGCAGCGTTGAAGACAGGTTGTCCTACAATGAGCAGTTCTTC
TRBV15	TRBJ2-7	.	.	CATRNGPARGEQYF	TGTGCCACCAGAAACGGACCTGCCAGGGGTGAGCAGTACTTC
TRBV28	TRBJ2-7	TRBD1	.	CASNTPGTGPYEQYF	TGTGCCAGCAACACCCCCGGGACAGGGCCCTACGAGCAGTACTTC
TRBV18	TRBJ2-1	TRBD2	.	CASSPKSGTSGRGEQFF	TGTGCCAGCTCACCAAAGAGTGGGACTAGCGGGAGGGGTGAGCAGTTCTTC
TRBV6-1	TRBJ2-2	TRBD1	.	CASSEAGQATGELFF	TGTGCCAGCAGTGAAGCGGGACAGGCCACCGGGGAGCTGTTTTTT
TRBV19	TRBJ1-2	.	.	CATSVTYGYTF	TGTGCCACCTCCGTTACCTATGGCTACACCTTC
TRBV2	TRBJ2-3	.	.	CASSPYTDTQYF	TGTGCCAGCAGTCCTTACACAGATACGCAGTATTTT
TRBV19	TRBJ2-3	TRBD1	.	CASSMAGTGPDTQYF	TGTGCCAGTAGTATGGCCGGGACAGGGCCAGATACGCAGTATTTT
TRBV18	TRBJ2-1	.	.	CASSPNTGEGEQFF	TGTGCCAGCTCACCAAATACGGGAGAGGGTGAGCAGTTCTTC
TRBV5-1	TRBJ2-2	.	.	CASSPKDRNTGELFF	TGCGCCAGCAGCCCGAAGGACAGAAACACCGGGGAGCTGTTTTTT
TRBV7-3	TRBJ2-3	TRBD1	.	CASSSTGGSDTQYF	TGTGCCAGCAGCTCGACAGGGGGGTCAGATACGCAGTATTTT
TRBV28	TRBJ2-1	TRBD2	.	CASSFPVPASGNGGEQFF	TGTGCCAGCAGTTTCCCGGTCCCGGCTAGCGGGAATGGTGGTGAGCAGTTCTTC
TRBV6-1	TRBJ1-5	.	.	CASLLTGLSRQPQHF	TGTGCCAGCCTGTTGACAGGACTTAGTCGTCAGCCCCAGCATTTT
TRBV27	TRBJ2-1	TRBD1	.	CASKMGQFYNEQFF	TGTGCCAGTAAAATGGGACAGTTTTACAATGAGCAGTTCTTC
TRBV6-1	TRBJ2-5	.	.	CASSEGSTQYF	TGTGCCAGCAGTGAAGGTTCAACCCAGTACTTC
TRBV19	TRBJ2-7	TRBD2	.	CASSDPGRDYYF	TGTGCCAGTAGTGATCCGGGACGGGACTATTACTTC
TRBV30	TRBJ2-7	TRBD1	.	CAWRDTGGAPYEQYF	TGTGCCTGGAGGGATACAGGGGGCGCCCCCTACGAGCAGTACTTC
TRBV29-1	TRBJ1-1	.	.	CSVDLGSDTEAFF	TGCAGCGTTGATTTAGGCTCGGACACTGAAGCTTTCTTT
TRBV4-2	TRBJ2-3	.	.	CASSQDTAGRTDTQYF	TGTGCCAGCAGCCAAGATACGGCAGGGCGCACAGATACGCAGTATTTT
TRBV7-8	TRBJ2-7	TRBD2	once	CASSLGVLAGGYEQYF	TGTGCCAGCAGCTTAGGGGTTCTAGCGGGCGGCTACGAGCAGTACTTC
TRBV9	TRBJ2-3	.	.	CASSVVPGGDTQYF	TGTGCCAGCAGCGTAGTCCCTGGAGGGGATACGCAGTATTTT
TRBV11-2	TRBJ2-7	.	.	CASSTGTGSYEQYF	TGTGCCAGCAGCACGGGTACAGGGTCCTACGAGCAGTACTTC
TRBV28	TRBJ1-1	.	.	CASSLPQVGDNTEAFF	TGTGCCAGCAGTTTGCCACAGGTGGGCGATAACACTGAAGCTTTCTTT
TRBV29-1	TRBJ2-3	TRBD2	few	CSAPAGGLTDTQYF	TGCAGCGCCCCAGCGGGAGGCCTCACAGATACGCAGTATTTT
TRBV9	TRBJ2-1	TRBD2	.	CASSVITSGSGEQFF	TGTGCCAGCAGCGTAATAACTAGCGGGAGTGGTGAGCAGTTCTTC
TRBV28	TRBJ2-5	TRBD2	.	CASRTVRSGETQYF	TGTGCCAGCAGAACAGTTCGTAGCGGGGAGACCCAGTACTTC
TRBV29-1	TRBJ1-1	.	few	CSVKMSTEAFF	TGCAGCGTTAAGATGAGCACTGAAGCTTTCTTT
TRBV6-1	TRBJ2-2	.	.	CASRTERANTGELFF	TGTGCCAGCAGGACGGAGCGAGCGAACACCGGGGAGCTGTTTTTT
TRBV28	TRBJ2-3	.	once	CASSSNSDTQYF	TGTGCCAGCAGTTCCAACTCAGATACGCAGTATTTT
TRBV6-8	TRBJ1-6	.	.	CASTPPRKGRSSYNSPLHF	TGTGCCAGCACCCCACCCCGCAAAGGTCGAAGCTCCTATAATTCACCCCTCCACTTT
TRBV2	TRBJ1-5	.	few	CASSANSVNQPQHF	TGTGCCAGCAGCGCGAACAGCGTCAATCAGCCCCAGCATTTT
TRBV7-8	TRBJ2-2	.	.	CASSPGVLNGELFF	TGTGCCAGCAGTCCTGGGGTACTTAACGGGGAGCTGTTTTTT
TRBV6-6	TRBJ2-2	.	.	CASRRLTGELFF	TGTGCCAGCAGGCGACTTACCGGGGAGCTGTTTTTT
TRBV21-1	TRBJ1-1	.	once	CASRFIRTEAFF	TGTGCCAGCAGATTTATTCGCACTGAAGCTTTCTTT
TRBV29-1	TRBJ1-2	.	.	CSVEQGYGYTF	TGCAGCGTTGAACAGGGGTATGGCTACACCTTC
TRBV7-9	TRBJ1-1	.	.	CASSRTGGYTEAFF	TGTGCCAGCAGCAGGACCGGGGGTTACACTGAAGCTTTCTTT
TRBV6-1	TRBJ2-5	.	.	CASSEAGGHRETQYF	TGTGCCAGCAGTGAAGCGGGGGGACATCGGGAGACCCAGTACTTC
TRBV19	TRBJ1-1	.	.	CASSISPQRGTEAFF	TGTGCCAGTAGTATATCGCCCCAACGGGGTACTGAAGCTTTCTTT
TRBV6-5	TRBJ1-1	.	.	CASSSHWDAFF	TGTGCCAGCAGTTCCCATTGGGACGCTTTCTTT
TRBV28	TRBJ2-3	.	.	CASSLRRERDTQYF	TGTGCCAGCAGTTTGCGGCGGGAAAGGGATACGCAGTATTTT
TRBV5-8	TRBJ2-3	.	few	CASRALADTDTQYF	TGTGCCAGCAGGGCTCTAGCCGACACAGATACGCAGTATTTT
TRBV7-6	TRBJ2-7	.	.	CASSPNSYEQYF	TGTGCCAGCAGCCCAAACTCCTACGAGCAGTACTTC
TRBV5-1	TRBJ2-7	.	.	CASSSAGAQYEQYF	TGCGCCAGCAGCTCGGCAGGGGCGCAATACGAGCAGTACTTC
TRBV7-3	TRBJ2-1	TRBD2	.	CASSLGLADYNEQFF	TGTGCCAGCAGCTTAGGACTAGCCGATTACAATGAGCAGTTCTTC
TRBV6-6	TRBJ2-1	.	.	CASSRQVRGRGDEQFF	TGTGCCAGCAGCCGACAGGTCCGTGGTCGGGGCGATGAGCAGTTCTTC
TRBV4-2	TRBJ2-7	.	.	CASSQRDGSYEQYF	TGTGCCAGCAGCCAGAGGGACGGCTCCTACGAGCAGTACTTC
TRBV27	TRBJ2-3	.	.	CASSLADPSTDTQYF	TGTGCCAGCAGTTTAGCGGACCCTAGCACAGATACGCAGTATTTT
TRBV14	TRBJ2-1	.	.	CASSQDRVQSYNEQFF	TGTGCCAGCAGCCAAGATCGGGTGCAGTCCTACAATGAGCAGTTCTTC
TRBV30	TRBJ2-7	.	.	CAWSGGTYEQYF	TGTGCCTGGAGTGGGGGAACCTACGAGCAGTACTTC